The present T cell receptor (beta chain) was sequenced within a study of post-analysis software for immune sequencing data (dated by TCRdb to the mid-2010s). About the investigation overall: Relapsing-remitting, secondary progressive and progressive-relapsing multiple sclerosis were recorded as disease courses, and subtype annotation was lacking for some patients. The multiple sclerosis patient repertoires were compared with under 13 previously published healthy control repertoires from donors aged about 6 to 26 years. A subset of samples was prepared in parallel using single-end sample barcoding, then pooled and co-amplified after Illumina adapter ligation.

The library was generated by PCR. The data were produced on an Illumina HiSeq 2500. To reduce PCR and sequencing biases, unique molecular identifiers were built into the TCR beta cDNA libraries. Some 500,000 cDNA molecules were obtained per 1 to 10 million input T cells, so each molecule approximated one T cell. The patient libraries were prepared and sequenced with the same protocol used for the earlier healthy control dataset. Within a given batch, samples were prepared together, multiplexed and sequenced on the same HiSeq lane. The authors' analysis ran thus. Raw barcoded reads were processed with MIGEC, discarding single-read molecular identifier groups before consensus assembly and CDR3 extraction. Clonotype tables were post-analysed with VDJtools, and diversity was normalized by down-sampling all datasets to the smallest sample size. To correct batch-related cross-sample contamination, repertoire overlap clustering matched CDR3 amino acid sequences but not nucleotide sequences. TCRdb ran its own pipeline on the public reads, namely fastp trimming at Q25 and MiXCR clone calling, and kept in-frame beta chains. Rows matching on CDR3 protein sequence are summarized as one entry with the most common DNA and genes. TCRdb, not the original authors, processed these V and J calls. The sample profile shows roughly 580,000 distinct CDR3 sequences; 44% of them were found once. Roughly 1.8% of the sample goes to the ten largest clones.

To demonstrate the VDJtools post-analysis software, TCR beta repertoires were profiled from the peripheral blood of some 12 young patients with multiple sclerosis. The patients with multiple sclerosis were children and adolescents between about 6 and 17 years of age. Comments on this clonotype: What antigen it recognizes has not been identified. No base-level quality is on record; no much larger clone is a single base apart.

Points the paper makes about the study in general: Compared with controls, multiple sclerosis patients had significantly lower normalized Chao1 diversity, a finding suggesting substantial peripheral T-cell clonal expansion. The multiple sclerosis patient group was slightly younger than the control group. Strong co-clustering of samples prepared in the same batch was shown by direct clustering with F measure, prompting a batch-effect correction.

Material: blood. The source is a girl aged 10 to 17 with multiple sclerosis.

The CDR3 amino acid sequence is: CASSLAGPGFEQYF. In nucleotide form, the sequence is TGTGCCAGCAGCTTAGCCGGCCCGGGGTTCGAGCAGTACTTC. The sequence is built from TRBV7-2 and TRBJ2-4; a tentative D call is TRBD2 (5 bases match). With the DNA end fitting TRBJ2-7 better, the J assignment may be wrong. The CDR3 numbers 14 residues from cysteine through phenylalanine. The sequence is cut down to CDR3 DNA, 42 bases in frame from base 1. The germline V gene encodes CDR1 SGHTA and CDR2 FQGNSA.